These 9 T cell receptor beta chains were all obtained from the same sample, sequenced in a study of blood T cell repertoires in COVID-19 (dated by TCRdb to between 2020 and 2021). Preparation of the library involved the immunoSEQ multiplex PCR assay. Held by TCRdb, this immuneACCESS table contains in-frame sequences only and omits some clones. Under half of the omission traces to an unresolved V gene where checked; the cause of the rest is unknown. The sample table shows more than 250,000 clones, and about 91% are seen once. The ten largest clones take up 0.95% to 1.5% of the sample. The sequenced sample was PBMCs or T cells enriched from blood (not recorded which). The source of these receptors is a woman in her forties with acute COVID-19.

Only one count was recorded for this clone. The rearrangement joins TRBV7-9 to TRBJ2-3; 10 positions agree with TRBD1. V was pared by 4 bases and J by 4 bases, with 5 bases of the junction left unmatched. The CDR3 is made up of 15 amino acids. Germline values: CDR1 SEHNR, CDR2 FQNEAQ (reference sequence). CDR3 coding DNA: TGTGCCAGCAGCTCGGGGACAGGGGTAGCAGATACGCAGTATTTT. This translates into CASSSGTGVADTQYF.

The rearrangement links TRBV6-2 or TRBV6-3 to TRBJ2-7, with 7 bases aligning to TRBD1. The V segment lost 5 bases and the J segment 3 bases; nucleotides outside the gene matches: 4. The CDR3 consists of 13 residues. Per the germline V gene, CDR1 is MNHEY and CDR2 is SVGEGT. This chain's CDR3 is CASSRDSLYEQYV. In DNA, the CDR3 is TGTGCCAGCAGTCGGGACAGCCTCTACGAGCAGTACGTC.

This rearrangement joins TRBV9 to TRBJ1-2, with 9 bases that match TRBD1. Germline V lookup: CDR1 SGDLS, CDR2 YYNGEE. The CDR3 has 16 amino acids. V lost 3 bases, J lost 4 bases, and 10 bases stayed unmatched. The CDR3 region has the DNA TGTGCCAGCAGCGAGGACAGGGGAGGCACTGGCTATGGCTACACCTTC. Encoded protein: CASSEDRGGTGYGYTF.

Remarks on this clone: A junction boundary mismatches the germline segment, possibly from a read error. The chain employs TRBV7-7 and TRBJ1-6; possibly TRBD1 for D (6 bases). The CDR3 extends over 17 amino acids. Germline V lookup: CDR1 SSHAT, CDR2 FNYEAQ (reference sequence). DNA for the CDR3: TGTGCTAGCAGCTCCGACAGGAGCAGCTCCTATAATTCACCCCTCCACTTT. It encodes CASSSDRSSSYNSPLHF. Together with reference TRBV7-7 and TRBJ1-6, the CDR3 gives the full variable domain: GAGVSQSPRYKVTKRGQDVTLRCDPISSHATLYWYQQALGQGPEFLTYFNYEAQPDKSGLPSDRFSAERPEGSISTLTIQRTEQRDSAMYRCASSSDRSSSYNSPLHFGNGTRLTVT.

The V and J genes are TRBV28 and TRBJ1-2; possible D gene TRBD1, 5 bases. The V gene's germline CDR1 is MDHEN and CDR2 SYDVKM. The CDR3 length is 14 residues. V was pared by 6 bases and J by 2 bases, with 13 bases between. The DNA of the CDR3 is TGTGCCAGCAGCTCCGGTGGGGGGAACTATGGCTACACCTTC. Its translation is CASSSGGGNYGYTF.

The CDR3 protein is CASSPRDRVNEKLFF. CDR3 nucleotide sequence: TGTGCCAGCAGCCCCCGGGACAGGGTTAATGAAAAACTGTTTTTT. V usage is TRBV21-1 and J usage is TRBJ1-4; no check of the table's D call, TRBD1, against the DNA was made. TRBV21-1 represents a pseudogene. The CDR3 covers 15 residues.

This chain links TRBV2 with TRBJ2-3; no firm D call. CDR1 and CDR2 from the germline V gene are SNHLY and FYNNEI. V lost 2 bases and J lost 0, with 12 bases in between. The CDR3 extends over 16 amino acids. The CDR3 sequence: CASSEISYGSTDTQYF. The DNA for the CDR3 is TGTGCCAGCAGTGAAATTAGCTATGGTAGCACAGATACGCAGTATTTT.

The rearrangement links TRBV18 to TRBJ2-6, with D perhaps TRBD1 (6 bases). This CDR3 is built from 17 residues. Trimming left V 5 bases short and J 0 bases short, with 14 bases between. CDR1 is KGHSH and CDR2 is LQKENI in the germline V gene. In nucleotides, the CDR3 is TGTGCCAGCTCATCCGAGACAGGAGACTCTGGGGCCAACGTCCTGACTTTC. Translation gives CASSSETGDSGANVLTF.

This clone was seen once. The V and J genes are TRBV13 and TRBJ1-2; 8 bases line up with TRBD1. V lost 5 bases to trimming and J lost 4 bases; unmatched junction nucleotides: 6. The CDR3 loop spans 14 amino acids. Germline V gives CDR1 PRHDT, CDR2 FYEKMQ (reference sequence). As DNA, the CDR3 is TGTGCCAGCAGCACATGGACAGGGAGCTATGGCTACACCTTC. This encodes CASSTWTGSYGYTF.